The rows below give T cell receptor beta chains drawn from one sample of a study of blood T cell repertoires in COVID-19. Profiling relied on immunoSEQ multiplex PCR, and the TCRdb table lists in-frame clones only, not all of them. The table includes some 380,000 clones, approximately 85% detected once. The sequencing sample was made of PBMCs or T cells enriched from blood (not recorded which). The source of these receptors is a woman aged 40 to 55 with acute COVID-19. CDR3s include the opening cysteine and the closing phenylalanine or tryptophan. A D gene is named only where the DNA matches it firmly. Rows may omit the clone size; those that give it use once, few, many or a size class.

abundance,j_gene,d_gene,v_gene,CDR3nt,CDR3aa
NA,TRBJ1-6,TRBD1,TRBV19,TGTGCCAGTAGTCGACAGGGGGATTCACCCCTCCACTTT,CASSRQGDSPLHF
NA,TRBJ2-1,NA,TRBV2,TGTGCCAGCAGTTTTAGGGCAGGGGTTATAAGCAATGAGCAGTTCTTC,CASSFRAGVISNEQFF
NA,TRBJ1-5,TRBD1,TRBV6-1,TGTGCCAGCAGTGGGCCCTTTGGACAGGGTGGAAATCAGCCCCAGCATTTT,CASSGPFGQGGNQPQHF
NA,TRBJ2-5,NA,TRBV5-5,TGTGCCAGCAGCTTGCAGCGGCAAGAGACCCAGTACTTC,CASSLQRQETQYF
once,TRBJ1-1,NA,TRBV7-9,TGTGCCAGCAGCTCGCGGGGAGCTATTGAAGCTTTCTTT,CASSSRGAIEAFF
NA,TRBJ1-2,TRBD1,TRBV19,TGTGCCAGTAGTATAGGGGACAGGGCGTTCTATGGCTACACCTTC,CASSIGDRAFYGYTF
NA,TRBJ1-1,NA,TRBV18,TGTGCCAGCTCTCCGGACTCCGCGAACACTGAAGCTTTCTTT,CASSPDSANTEAFF
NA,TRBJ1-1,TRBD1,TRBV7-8,TGTGCCAGCAGCTATTGGGGACAGGGTACTGAAGCTTTCTTT,CASSYWGQGTEAFF
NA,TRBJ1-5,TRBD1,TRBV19,TGTGCCAGTAGTGTCGGGGGACAGATCGGGAGACAGCCCCAGCATTTT,CASSVGGQIGRQPQHF
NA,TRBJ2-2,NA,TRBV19,TGTGCCAGTAGTATGGTCCCAGTCAGTGGGGAGCTGTTTTTT,CASSMVPVSGELFF
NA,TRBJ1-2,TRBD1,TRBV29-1,TGCAGCGTTGGGCAGACAGGGGACTATGGCTACACCTTC,CSVGQTGDYGYTF
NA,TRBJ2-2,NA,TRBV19,TGTGCCAGTAGTGGTAGTGGCGGGGTCGTTTCCGGGGAGCTGTTTTTT,CASSGSGGVVSGELFF
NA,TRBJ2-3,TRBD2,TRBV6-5,TGTGCCAGCAGCCTTGGCGGGGGGGCAGATACGCAGTATTTT,CASSLGGGADTQYF
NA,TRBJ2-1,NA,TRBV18,TGTGCCAGCTCACCACCTGGAGACGGGGAGCAGTTCTTC,CASSPPGDGEQFF
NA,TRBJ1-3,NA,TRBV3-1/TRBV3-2,TGTGCCAGCAGACCGCAGGGTACCGGAAACACCATATATTTT,CASRPQGTGNTIYF